The rows below give T cell receptor beta chains drawn from one sample of a study of blood T cell repertoires in COVID-19. Sequencing used immunoSEQ multiplex PCR; TCRdb keeps in-frame clones, though not all of them. The sample contains under 300,000 clones, roughly 89% of which appear only once. Sequencing input: peripheral blood. Receptor source: a woman in her thirties or forties who had recovered from COVID-19. CDR3s include the opening cysteine and the closing phenylalanine or tryptophan.

J gene	V gene	CDR3 protein
TRBJ2-1	TRBV28	CASSSGTGSYNEQFF
TRBJ2-3	TRBV10-3	CAISQPGLPVEQYF
TRBJ1-1	TRBV6-5	CASKRQGTGTEAFF
TRBJ2-5	TRBV5-4	CASSQSGEGETQYF
TRBJ2-1	TRBV6-2/TRBV6-3	CASSRTEEQFF
TRBJ2-4	TRBV12-3/TRBV12-4	CASTTGHGNIQYF
TRBJ2-3	TRBV6-1	CASSEDRRTFEDTQYF
TRBJ1-2	TRBV3-1/TRBV3-2	CASSQDGQYGYTF
TRBJ1-4	TRBV6-5	CASSYRRGREKLFF
TRBJ1-2	TRBV19	CASTFDWGGFYGYTF
TRBJ1-4	TRBV12-3/TRBV12-4	CASRRGEKLFF
TRBJ2-3	TRBV6-6	CASSSSGGAGDTQYF
TRBJ1-2	TRBV5-6	CASTPGRVGSLYGYTF
TRBJ2-1	TRBV10-3	CAISGGLGDNEQFF
TRBJ1-1	TRBV7-2	CASSLDLLNTEAFF
TRBJ2-7	TRBV3-1/TRBV3-2	CASSLPMGSEQYF
TRBJ1-4	TRBV2	CASSLDRGRNEKLFF
TRBJ2-1	TRBV28	CASSLSGSNYNEQFF
TRBJ1-4	TRBV13	CASSSTRGGVNEKLFF
TRBJ1-1	TRBV5-4	CASSLIGTGRNTEAFF
TRBJ2-1	TRBV29-1	CSVEATRPYNEQFF
TRBJ1-6	TRBV7-9	CASSLSGTNSPLHF
TRBJ2-3	TRBV24-1	CATSDFGVGDTDTQYF
TRBJ1-6	TRBV6-5	CASSYTGTGDSPLHF
TRBJ1-1	TRBV6-6	CASSRRDSNTEAFF
TRBJ1-2	TRBV11-2	CASSRDMRQNYGYTF
TRBJ2-1	TRBV5-1	CASSSGLDYNEQFF
TRBJ1-2	TRBV10-3	CAISDRGADGYTF
TRBJ2-3	TRBV7-9	CASSLVLAGVVGVWDTQYF
TRBJ1-2	TRBV9	CASSRQNYGYTF
TRBJ2-1	TRBV2	CASTRYNEQFF
TRBJ1-2	TRBV12-3/TRBV12-4	CASIGDRTYGYTF
TRBJ2-5	TRBV19	CASSIALTQETQYF
TRBJ2-2	TRBV2	CASSSGSFKNTGELFF
TRBJ2-7	TRBV6-2/TRBV6-3	CASSYSGFYEQYF
TRBJ2-1	TRBV10-1	CASSSSGSSYNEQFF
TRBJ1-1	TRBV2	CASSRTVTAEAFF
TRBJ2-3	TRBV2	CASQLAGASTDTQYF
TRBJ2-5	TRBV7-9	CASSAPRGRQETQYF
TRBJ2-3	TRBV11-1	CASSPYSDTQYF
TRBJ2-3	TRBV7-2	CASSLVTSGILGSTDTQYF
TRBJ2-5	TRBV5-4	CASSSGLAGGETQYF
TRBJ2-3	TRBV10-3	CAISQRTSGDTDTQYF
TRBJ1-5	TRBV6-1	CASSDNRDQPQHF
TRBJ2-1	TRBV19	CASSIGQGVGNEQFF
TRBJ2-2	TRBV5-1	CASSLALAGYTGELFF
TRBJ1-1	TRBV6-1	CASRDTVNTEAFF
TRBJ1-5	TRBV18	CASSRDRGGNNQPQHF
TRBJ2-2	TRBV20-1	CSASPGTGNTGELFF
TRBJ1-2	TRBV19	CASSIDRRQGMGGGYTF
TRBJ1-3	TRBV11-2	CASSPDRSNTIYF
TRBJ1-5	TRBV4-1	CASSQEEYSNQPQHF
TRBJ1-2	TRBV5-4	CASSLVDQGHGYTF
TRBJ2-1	TRBV15	CATSREVLGVGEQFF
TRBJ1-2	TRBV7-2	CASSLAPGVVDYGYTF
TRBJ2-2	TRBV27	CASRTSGGAGTGELFF
TRBJ1-2	TRBV30	CAWSVIGEEGYTF